This T cell receptor beta chain was identified in a study of response to subunit inactivated influenza vaccine. CDR1 is SGHRS and CDR2 is YFSETQ in the germline V gene. V shed 3 bases, J shed 5 bases, and the junction held 17 bases outside the gene matches. This CDR3 is 20 amino acids long. Points on this clonotype: No antigen is known for it.

Study conclusions and caveats: Only a handful of new T cells, the authors suggested, are recruited with each seasonal influenza vaccination.

TCRdb used MiXCR to reprocess the RT-PCR reads, holding one entry per CDR3 protein. Among around 850,000 distinct CDR3 sequences listed, approximately 18% were seen once. The TCR originated in a man aged 50 to 59 who received an inactivated influenza vaccine. The chain combines TRBV5-1 with TRBJ2-2, with 12 positions matching TRBD2. The material was PBMCs from blood, obtained 5 days after vaccination. DNA of the CDR3: TGCGCCAGCAGCTACGGACTAGCGGGAACCCATAAACCTTTTACCGGGGAGCTGTTTTTT. Encoded protein: CASSYGLAGTHKPFTGELFF.